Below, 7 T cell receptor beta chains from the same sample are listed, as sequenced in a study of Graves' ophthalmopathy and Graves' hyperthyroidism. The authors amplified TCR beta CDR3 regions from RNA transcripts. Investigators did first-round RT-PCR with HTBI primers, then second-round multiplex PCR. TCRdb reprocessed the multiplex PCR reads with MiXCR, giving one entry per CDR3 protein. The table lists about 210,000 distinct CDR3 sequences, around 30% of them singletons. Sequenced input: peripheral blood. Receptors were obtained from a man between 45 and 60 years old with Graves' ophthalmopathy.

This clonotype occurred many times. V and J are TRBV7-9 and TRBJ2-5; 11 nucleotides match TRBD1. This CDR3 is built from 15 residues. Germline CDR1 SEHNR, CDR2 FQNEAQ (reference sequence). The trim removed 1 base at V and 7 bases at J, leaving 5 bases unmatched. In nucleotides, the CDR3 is TGTGCCAGCAGCTTAGGGGACAGGGGGAAAGGGACCCAGTACTTC. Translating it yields CASSLGDRGKGTQYF.

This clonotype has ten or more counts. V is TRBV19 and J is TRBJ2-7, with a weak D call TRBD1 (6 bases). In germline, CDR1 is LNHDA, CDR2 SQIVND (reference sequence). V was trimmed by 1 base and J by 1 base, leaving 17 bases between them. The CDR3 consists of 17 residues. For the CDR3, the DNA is TGTGCCAGTAGTATAGGGCCCCACAGGGTAGCATCCTACGAGCAGTACTTC. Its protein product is CASSIGPHRVASYEQYF.

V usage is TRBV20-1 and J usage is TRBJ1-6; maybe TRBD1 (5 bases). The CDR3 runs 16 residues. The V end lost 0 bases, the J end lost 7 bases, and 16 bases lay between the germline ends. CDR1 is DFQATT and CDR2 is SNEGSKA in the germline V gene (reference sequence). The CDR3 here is CSARDFTGTRNSPLHF. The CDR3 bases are TGCAGTGCTAGAGATTTCACCGGGACTAGAAATTCACCCCTCCACTTT.

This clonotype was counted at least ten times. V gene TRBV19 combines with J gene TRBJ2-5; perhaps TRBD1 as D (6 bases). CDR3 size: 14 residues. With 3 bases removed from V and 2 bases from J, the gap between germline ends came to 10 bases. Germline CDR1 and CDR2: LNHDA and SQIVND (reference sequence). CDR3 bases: TGTGCCAGTAGTATGACAGGCTTACAAGAGACCCAGTACTTC. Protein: CASSMTGLQETQYF.

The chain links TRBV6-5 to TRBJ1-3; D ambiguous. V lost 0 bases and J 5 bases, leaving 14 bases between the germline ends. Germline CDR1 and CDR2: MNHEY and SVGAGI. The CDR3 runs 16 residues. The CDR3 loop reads CASSYSSARTRNTIYF. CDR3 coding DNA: TGTGCCAGCAGTTACTCGTCGGCTAGAACCCGAAACACCATATATTTT.

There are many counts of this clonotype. The DNA for the CDR3 is TGTGCCAGCAGTTACTCGGACGGACGCTATGGCTACACCTTC. It yields the protein CASSYSDGRYGYTF. The V gene is TRBV6-2 or TRBV6-3, the J gene TRBJ1-2, with D uncertain. V lost 0 bases, J lost 4 bases, and 9 bases lay in between. The CDR3 has 14 residues. Germline loops: CDR1 MNHEY, CDR2 SVGEGT.

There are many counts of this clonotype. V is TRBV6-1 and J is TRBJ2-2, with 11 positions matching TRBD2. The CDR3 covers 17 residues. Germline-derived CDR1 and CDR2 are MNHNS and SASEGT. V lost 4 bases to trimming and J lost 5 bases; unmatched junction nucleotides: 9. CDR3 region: CASSATSGSILTGELFF. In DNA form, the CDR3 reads TGTGCCAGCAGTGCAACTAGCGGGAGTATCCTGACCGGGGAGCTGTTTTTT.